This TCR beta chain comes out of a study of shared T cell receptors in the human thymus. Sequencing used immunoSEQ multiplex PCR; TCRdb keeps in-frame clones, though not all of them. The repertoire consists of roughly 500,000 clones, with about 84% occurring once and the leading ten covering 0.013%. The sample was also linked to a second study, of human thymus T cells. That paper adds: Infants served as donors; they were healthy and Finnish and were having corrective surgery for congenital heart defects. Thymic samples were excised during corrective heart operations. Thymic and blood repertoires seemed to show skewed V and J gene use. Related research examined unrelated individuals and reported that their thymic repertoires overlapped highly.

What was sequenced was thymocytes. The source of this sequence is a boy under two years old with a congenital heart defect.

CDR3 loop: CASRPPIAGGVYEQYF. Here the CDR3 DNA reads TGTGCCAGCAGGCCACCTATAGCGGGAGGGGTGTACGAGCAGTACTTC. This chain uses TRBV28 with TRBJ2-7; 11 nucleotides match TRBD2. Germline CDR1 and CDR2: MDHEN and SYDVKM. This CDR3 region has 16 residues. V dropped 6 bases and J dropped 4; count of bases not matched to a gene: 11.